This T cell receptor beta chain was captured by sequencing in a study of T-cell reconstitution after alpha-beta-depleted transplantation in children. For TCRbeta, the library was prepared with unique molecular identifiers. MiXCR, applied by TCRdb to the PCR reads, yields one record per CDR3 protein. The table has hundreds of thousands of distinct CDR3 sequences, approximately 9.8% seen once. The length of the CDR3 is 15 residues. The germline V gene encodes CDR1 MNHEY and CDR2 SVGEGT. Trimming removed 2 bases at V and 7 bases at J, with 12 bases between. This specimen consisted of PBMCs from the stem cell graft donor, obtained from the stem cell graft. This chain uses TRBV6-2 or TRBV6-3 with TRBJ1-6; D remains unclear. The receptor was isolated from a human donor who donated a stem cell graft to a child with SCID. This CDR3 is CASSYGLEGNSPLHF. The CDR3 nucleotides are TGTGCCAGCAGTTACGGGCTGGAGGGCAATTCACCCCTCCACTTT.